The rows below give T cell receptor beta chains drawn from one sample of a study of T-cell reconstitution after alpha-beta-depleted transplantation in children. TCRdb reprocessed the PCR reads via MiXCR and lists one record per CDR3 protein. The sample has around 78,000 distinct CDR3 sequences, about 14% seen once. The sequencing here drew on PBMCs, mostly from graft donor cells, taken 180 days after TCRalphabeta/CD19-depleted stem cell transplant. Source of these receptors: a male patient under 10 years old who had a stem cell transplant for acute lymphoblastic leukemia, so the T cells may come from the graft donor. Each CDR3 is given with its conserved first and last residue. The D gene is left open where the match is weak. Rows may omit the clone size; those that give it use once, few, many or a size class.

V gene	D gene	J gene	clone size	CDR3 protein	CDR3 DNA
TRBV5-1	-	TRBJ1-1	few	CASTAGGRPPFF	TGCGCCAGCACCGCGGGCGGGAGACCGCCTTTCTTT
TRBV7-9	TRBD1	TRBJ2-7	few	CASRRDRVNTYEQYF	TGTGCCAGCAGGCGGGACAGGGTGAATACCTACGAGCAGTACTTC
TRBV6-5	-	TRBJ2-7	many	CASSYSNRDEQYF	TGTGCCAGCAGTTACTCGAACAGGGACGAGCAGTACTTC
TRBV3-1	-	TRBJ1-5	-	CASSQARGLKGNQPQHF	TGTGCCAGCAGCCAAGCCCGGGGACTCAAGGGCAATCAGCCCCAGCATTTT
TRBV7-2	TRBD2	TRBJ2-7	-	CASSIADGGGYEQYF	TGTGCCAGCAGCATTGCGGACGGGGGAGGGTACGAGCAGTACTTC
TRBV20-1	-	TRBJ2-3	many	CSASWAGHPDTQYF	TGCAGTGCTAGTTGGGCAGGGCATCCAGATACGCAGTATTTT
TRBV4-2	TRBD1	TRBJ2-7	many	CASSQPGQGAWEQYF	TGTGCCAGCAGCCAACCGGGACAGGGGGCCTGGGAGCAGTACTTC
TRBV9	-	TRBJ2-1	few	CASGAGAYNEQFF	TGTGCCAGCGGGGCAGGGGCTTACAATGAGCAGTTCTTC
TRBV7-7	-	TRBJ2-7	-	CASSPSGDHEQYF	TGTGCTAGCAGTCCCTCAGGGGACCACGAGCAGTACTTC
TRBV20-1	TRBD1	TRBJ2-5	many	CSAITGTGRKTQYF	TGCAGTGCCATTACCGGGACAGGGAGAAAGACCCAGTACTTC